Described below is a single T cell receptor beta chain sequence and its context. The sample is drawn from a study of molecular identifiers for immune sequencing clone quantification. The CDR3 has 17 residues. Germline loops: CDR1 SEHNR, CDR2 FQNEAQ (reference sequence). V shed 1 base, J shed 2 bases, and the junction held 8 bases outside the gene matches. Sorting recovered naive CD8 T cells on a CD8+CD4-CCR7+CD45RA+ profile. TCRdb independently ran MiXCR on the PCR reads; one entry per CDR3 protein. The table lists under 65,000 distinct CDR3 sequences, around 27% of them singletons. Specimen: naive CD8+ T cells from blood, with Jurkat cell RNA spiked in. The sample's subset: FACS-sorted CD8+CD4-CCR7+CD45RA+ naive T cells. The clonotype comes from a human donor in good health. Some libraries in this study had Jurkat cell RNA spiked in. The chain links TRBV7-9 to TRBJ2-1; 7 nucleotides align to TRBD2. The CDR3 coding sequence is TGTGCCAGCAGCTTAGGGGGGGAGGGAGTCACCTACAATGAGCAGTTCTTC. Encoded protein: CASSLGGEGVTYNEQFF.